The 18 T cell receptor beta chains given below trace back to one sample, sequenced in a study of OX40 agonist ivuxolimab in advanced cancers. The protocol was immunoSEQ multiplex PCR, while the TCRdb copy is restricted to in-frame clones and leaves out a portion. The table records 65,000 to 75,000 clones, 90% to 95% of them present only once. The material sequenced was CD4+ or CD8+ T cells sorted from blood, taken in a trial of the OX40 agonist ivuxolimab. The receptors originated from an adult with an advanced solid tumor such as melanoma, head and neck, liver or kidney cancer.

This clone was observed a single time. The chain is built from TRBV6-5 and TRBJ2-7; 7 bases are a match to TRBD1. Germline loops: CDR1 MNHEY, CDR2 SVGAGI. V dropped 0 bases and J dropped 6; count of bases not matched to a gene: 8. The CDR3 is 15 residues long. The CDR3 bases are TGTGCCAGCAGTTACTCGAAACAGGGGAGAGGCGAGCAGTACTTC. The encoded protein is CASSYSKQGRGEQYF.

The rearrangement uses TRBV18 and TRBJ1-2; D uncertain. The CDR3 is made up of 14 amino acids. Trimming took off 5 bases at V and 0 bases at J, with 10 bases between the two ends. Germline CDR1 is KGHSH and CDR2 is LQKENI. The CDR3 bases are TGTGCCAGCTCAGCGGACGGCCCTAACTATGGCTACACCTTC. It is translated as CASSADGPNYGYTF.

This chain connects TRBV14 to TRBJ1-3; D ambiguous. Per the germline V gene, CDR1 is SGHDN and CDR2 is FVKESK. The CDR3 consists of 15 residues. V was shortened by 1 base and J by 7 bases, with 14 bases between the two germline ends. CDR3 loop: CASSQVSGAWNTIYF. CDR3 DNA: TGTGCCAGCAGCCAAGTCTCAGGTGCCTGGAACACCATATATTTT.

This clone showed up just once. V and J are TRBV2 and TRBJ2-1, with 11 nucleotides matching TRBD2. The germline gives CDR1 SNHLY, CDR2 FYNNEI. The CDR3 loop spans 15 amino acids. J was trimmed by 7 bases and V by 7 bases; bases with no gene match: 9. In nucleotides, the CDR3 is TGTGCCAGCAATAAACTAGCGGGAGTGGGGAATGAGCAGTTCTTC. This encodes CASNKLAGVGNEQFF.

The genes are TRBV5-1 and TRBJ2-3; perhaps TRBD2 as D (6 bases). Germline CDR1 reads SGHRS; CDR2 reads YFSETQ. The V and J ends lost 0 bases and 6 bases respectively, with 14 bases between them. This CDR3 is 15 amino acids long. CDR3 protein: CASSLAGSPVDTQYF. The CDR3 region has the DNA TGCGCCAGCAGCTTGGCCGGGAGTCCCGTGGATACGCAGTATTTT.

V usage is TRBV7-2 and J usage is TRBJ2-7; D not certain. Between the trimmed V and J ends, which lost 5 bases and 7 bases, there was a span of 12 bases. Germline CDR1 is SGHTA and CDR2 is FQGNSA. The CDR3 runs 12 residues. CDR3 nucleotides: TGTGCCAGCAGCCAGACAAGGGCGGAGCAGTACTTC. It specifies CASSQTRAEQYF.

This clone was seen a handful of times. CDR3 loop: CASQGGGSAYNEQFF. DNA for the CDR3: TGTGCCAGCCAGGGCGGCGGGAGTGCCTACAATGAGCAGTTCTTC. V and J are TRBV6-5 and TRBJ2-1; TRBD2 aligns across 7 bases. The CDR3 has 15 residues. Germline loops: CDR1 MNHEY, CDR2 SVGAGI. After removal of 8 bases from V and 2 bases from J, the junction contained 9 bases not matched to a gene.

The CDR3 spells CASSPQAGATNEKLFF. The CDR3 DNA is TGTGCCAGCTCACCACAGGCGGGCGCAACTAATGAAAAACTGTTTTTT. The V and J genes are TRBV18 and TRBJ1-4, with D uncertain. Between the trimmed V and J ends, which lost 1 base and 0 bases, there was a span of 9 bases. CDR3 length equals 16 residues. Germline V gene lookup returns CDR1 KGHSH and CDR2 LQKENI.

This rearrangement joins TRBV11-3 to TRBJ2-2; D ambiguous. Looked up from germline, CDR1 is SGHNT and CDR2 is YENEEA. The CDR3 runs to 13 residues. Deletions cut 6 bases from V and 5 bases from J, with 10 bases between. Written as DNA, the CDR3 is TGTGCCAGCAGTTCAGGCCAAACCGGGGAGCTGTTTTTT. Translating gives CASSSGQTGELFF.

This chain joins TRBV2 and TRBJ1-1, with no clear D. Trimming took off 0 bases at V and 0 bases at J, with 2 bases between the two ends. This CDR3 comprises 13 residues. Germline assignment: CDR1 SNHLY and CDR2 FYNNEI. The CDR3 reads CASSEALNTEAFF. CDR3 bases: TGTGCCAGCAGTGAAGCACTGAACACTGAAGCTTTCTTT.

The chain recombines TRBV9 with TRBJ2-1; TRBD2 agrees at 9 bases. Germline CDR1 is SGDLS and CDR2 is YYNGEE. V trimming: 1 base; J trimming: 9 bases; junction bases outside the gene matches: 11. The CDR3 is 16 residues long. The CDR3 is CASSVTRGRVVGEQFF. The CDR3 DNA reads TGTGCCAGCAGCGTAACCCGCGGGAGGGTGGTGGGTGAGCAGTTCTTC.

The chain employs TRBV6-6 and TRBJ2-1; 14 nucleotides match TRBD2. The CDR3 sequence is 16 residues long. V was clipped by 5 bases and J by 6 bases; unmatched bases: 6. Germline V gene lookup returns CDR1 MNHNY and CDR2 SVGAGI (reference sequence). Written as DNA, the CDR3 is TGTGCCAGCAGTACGGGACTAGCGGGAGTATTCAATGAGCAGTTCTTC. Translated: CASSTGLAGVFNEQFF.

Here the CDR3 reads CASSEPWTGLGQETQYF. The CDR3 region has the DNA TGTGCCAGCAGTGAACCCTGGACAGGACTGGGGCAAGAGACCCAGTACTTC. This chain uses TRBV6-1 with TRBJ2-5, with TRBD1 matching over 7 bases. The CDR3 is 17 amino acids. Germline loops: CDR1 MNHNS, CDR2 SASEGT. V dropped 2 bases and J dropped 2; count of bases not matched to a gene: 11.

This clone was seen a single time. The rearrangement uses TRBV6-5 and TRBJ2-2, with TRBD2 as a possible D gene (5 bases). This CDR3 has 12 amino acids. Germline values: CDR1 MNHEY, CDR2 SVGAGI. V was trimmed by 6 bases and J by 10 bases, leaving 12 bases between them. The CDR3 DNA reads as TGTGCCAGCAGAAAGGACTCCCCGGAGCTGTTTTTT. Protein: CASRKDSPELFF.

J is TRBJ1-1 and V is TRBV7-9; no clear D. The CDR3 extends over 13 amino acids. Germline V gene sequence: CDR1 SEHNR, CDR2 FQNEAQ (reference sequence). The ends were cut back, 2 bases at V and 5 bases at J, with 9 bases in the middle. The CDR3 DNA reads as TGTGCCAGCAGCTTAACTGAGGGAACTGAAGCTTTCTTT. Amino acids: CASSLTEGTEAFF.

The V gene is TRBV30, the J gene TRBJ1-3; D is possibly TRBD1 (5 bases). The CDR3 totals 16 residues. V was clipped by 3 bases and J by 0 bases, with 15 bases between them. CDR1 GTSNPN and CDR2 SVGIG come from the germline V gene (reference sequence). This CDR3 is CAWRNRQYTSGNTIYF. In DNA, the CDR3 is TGTGCCTGGAGGAACAGGCAATATACCTCTGGAAACACCATATATTTT.

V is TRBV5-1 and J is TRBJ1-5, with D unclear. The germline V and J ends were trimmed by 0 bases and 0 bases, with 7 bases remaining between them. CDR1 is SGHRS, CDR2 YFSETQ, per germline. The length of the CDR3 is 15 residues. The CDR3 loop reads CASSLGPPSNQPQHF. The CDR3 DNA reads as TGCGCCAGCAGCTTGGGACCACCTAGCAATCAGCCCCAGCATTTT.

For the CDR3, the DNA is TGTGCCAGCAGTTTTTATAGCGGGAGGGCCGGAGCGGAGAATGAGCAGTTCTTC. This translates into CASSFYSGRAGAENEQFF. V gene TRBV27 combines with J gene TRBJ2-1, with TRBD2 matching over 11 bases. The CDR3 covers 18 residues. Germline V gene data show CDR1 as MNHEY and CDR2 as SMNVEV (reference sequence). The trim removed 3 bases at V and 7 bases at J, leaving 14 bases unmatched.